This T cell receptor (beta chain) was retrieved from a study of shared clonotypes between healthy human individuals. V gave up 2 bases and J gave up 4 bases; unmatched junction bases: 11. Germline V lookup: CDR1 MNHEY, CDR2 SMNVEV (reference sequence). The CDR3 is 17 amino acids. The method was immunoSEQ multiplex PCR; TCRdb's version includes in-frame clones alone and lacks a portion of them. The table records 2 million to 3 million clones, roughly 93% of them present only once. The split of CD4+ cells yielded CD45RA+ naive and CD45RA-negative memory subsets. This chain links TRBV27 with TRBJ1-5, with TRBD1 identical over 7 bases. This clonotype was obtained from a young man in good health. Some clones in this sample may be carry-over from other donors' samples. The material sequenced was naive CD4+ T cells from PBMCs. Noted subset: CD45RA+ positively selected. For the CDR3, the DNA is TGTGCCAGCAGTTTAGCCCGTTCCGCAGGGGGGAATCAGCCCCAGCATTTT. It specifies CASSLARSAGGNQPQHF.